The source of this T cell receptor beta chain is a study of cytomegalovirus exposure and HLA in healthy donors. Study-wide context: In an early release, HLA-typed donors contributed roughly 85 million unique TCR sequences.

General study results and limits: Reported performance of the classifier showed diagnosis of cytomegalovirus status with high specificity and sensitivity.

J gave up 7 bases and V 7 bases, and 6 bases lay outside the gene matches. CDR1 MDHEN and CDR2 SYDVKM come from the germline V gene. This CDR3 is built from 12 residues. This clone was seen a handful of times. Its specificity is not known. The PCR had 60 Vbeta and 13 Jbeta primers. This table comes from immunoSEQ multiplex PCR, and its TCRdb copy is limited to in-frame clones, with some not included. The sample shows under 200,000 clones, around 80% of them seen only once. The sequenced sample was PBMCs. The gene calls are TRBV28 and TRBJ1-2, with 7 bases matching TRBD1. The receptor comes from a girl aged 10 to 17 in good health and CMV-seropositive. The CDR3 sequence: CASTDGTAGYTF. The DNA for the CDR3 is TGTGCCAGCACGGACGGGACAGCTGGCTACACCTTC.